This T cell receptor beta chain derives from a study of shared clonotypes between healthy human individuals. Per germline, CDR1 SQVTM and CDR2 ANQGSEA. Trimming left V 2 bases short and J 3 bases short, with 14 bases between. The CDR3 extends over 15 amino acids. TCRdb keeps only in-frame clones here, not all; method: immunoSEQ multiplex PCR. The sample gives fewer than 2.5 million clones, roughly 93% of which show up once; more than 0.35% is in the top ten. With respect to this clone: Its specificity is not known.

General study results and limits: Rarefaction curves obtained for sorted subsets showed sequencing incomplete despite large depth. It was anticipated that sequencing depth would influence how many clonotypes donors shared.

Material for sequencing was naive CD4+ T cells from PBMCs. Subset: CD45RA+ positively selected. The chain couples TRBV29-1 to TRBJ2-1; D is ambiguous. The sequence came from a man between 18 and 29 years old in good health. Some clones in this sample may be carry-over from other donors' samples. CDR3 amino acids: CSVELVNRLYNEQFF. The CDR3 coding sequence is TGCAGCGTTGAACTAGTAAATAGACTCTACAATGAGCAGTTCTTC.